The 15 T cell receptor beta chains below all came from one sample that was sequenced in a study of cytomegalovirus exposure and HLA in healthy donors. The PCR had 60 Vbeta and 13 Jbeta primers. Data came from immunoSEQ multiplex PCR; TCRdb stores just in-frame clones and leaves some out. The repertoire includes around 250,000 clones, 70% to 90% of them detected once, and roughly 7.4% sits in the top ten. The material sequenced was PBMCs. The receptors were sampled from a woman in her sixties or seventies in good health and CMV-seropositive.

The chain links TRBV5-3 to TRBJ1-1; 7 bases agree with TRBD1. TRBV5-3 is an ORF, with its function uncertain. The CDR3 has 16 residues. V trimming: 3 bases; J trimming: 2 bases; junction bases outside the gene matches: 10. The CDR3 DNA is TGTGCCAGAAGCTCTCCCACAGGGGCCGGAAACACTGAAGCTTTCTTT. Residues: CARSSPTGAGNTEAFF.

This clone showed up just a few times. The chain uses TRBV25-1 and TRBJ1-1; D remains unclear. V lost 1 base and J 4 bases, leaving 13 bases between the germline ends. The CDR3 totals 15 residues. Germline lookup yields CDR1 MGHDK and CDR2 SYGVNS. CDR3: CASSEFIGLSTEAFF. CDR3 DNA: TGTGCCAGCAGTGAATTTATAGGACTAAGCACTGAAGCTTTCTTT.

CDR3 sequence: CASSTRVNTEAFF. In nucleotides, the CDR3 is TGTGCCAGCAGCACCCGGGTTAACACTGAAGCTTTCTTT. The chain joins TRBV9 to TRBJ1-1; unclear D gene. The CDR3 is made up of 13 amino acids. Between the trimmed V and J ends, which lost 4 bases and 2 bases, there was a span of 9 bases. The germline V gene encodes CDR1 SGDLS and CDR2 YYNGEE.

The chain employs TRBV27 and TRBJ2-6; D not certain. CDR3 length: 14 amino acids. Trimming pared 6 bases from V and 4 bases from J, leaving 10 bases between. Germline CDR1 is MNHEY and CDR2 is SMNVEV (reference sequence). CDR3 bases: TGTGCCAGCAGCCTGGCGGCAGGGGCCAACGTCCTGACTTTC. Protein sequence: CASSLAAGANVLTF.

V and J are TRBV6-1 and TRBJ2-2; 10 bases align to TRBD2. J was trimmed by 5 bases and V by 4 bases; bases with no gene match: 4. Germline V gene sequence: CDR1 MNHNS, CDR2 SASEGT. There are 15 residues in the CDR3. CDR3 residues: CASSVAGGKTGELFF. As DNA, the CDR3 is TGTGCCAGCAGTGTAGCGGGAGGAAAAACCGGGGAGCTGTTTTTT.

This clone appeared a single time. V gene TRBV21-1 combines with J gene TRBJ2-5; the table's D call TRBD2 went unverified against the DNA. TRBV21-1 is an annotated pseudogene. The CDR3 is made up of 12 amino acids. This CDR3 is CASSRGVETQYF. As DNA, the CDR3 is TGTGCCAGCAGCCGAGGAGTGGAGACCCAGTACTTC.

The chain uses TRBV6-6 and TRBJ2-7; a weak D match, TRBD2 (6 bases). Germline V gene data show CDR1 as MNHNY and CDR2 as SVGAGI (reference sequence). Deletions cut 2 bases from V and 6 bases from J, with 11 bases between. The CDR3 runs to 13 residues. CDR3 region: CASSYGGEFEQYF. In DNA form, the CDR3 reads TGTGCCAGCAGTTACGGCGGGGAGTTCGAGCAGTACTTC.

The V gene is TRBV25-1, the J gene TRBJ2-1, with D possibly matching TRBD2 (5 bases). The length of the CDR3 is 11 residues. Germline CDR1 and CDR2: MGHDK and SYGVNS. The V end was cut by 6 bases, the J end by 10 bases, with 10 bases between. CDR3: CASREAREQFF. The CDR3 bases are TGTGCCAGCAGGGAGGCGAGAGAGCAGTTCTTC.

This chain links TRBV11-2 with TRBJ2-1, with 7 bases lining up with TRBD1. Germline lookup yields CDR1 SGHAT and CDR2 FQNNGV. CDR3 length: 15 amino acids. V dropped 5 bases and J dropped 6; count of bases not matched to a gene: 10. The CDR3 coding sequence is TGTGCCAGCAGCATCCGACAGGGCCCCCCCAATGAGCAGTTCTTC. Protein: CASSIRQGPPNEQFF. Complete variable domain (other parts from reference TRBV11-2 and TRBJ2-1): EAGVAQSPRYKIIEKRQSVAFWCNPISGHATLYWYQQILGQGPKLLIQFQNNGVVDDSQLPKDRFSAERLKGVDSTLKIQPAKLEDSAVYLCASSIRQGPPNEQFFGPGTRLTVL.

This clone has just one count. The J gene is TRBJ1-1, the V gene TRBV2, with D possibly TRBD1 on 6 matching bases. Trimming left V 10 bases short and J 7 bases short, with 16 bases between. CDR1 is SNHLY, CDR2 FYNNEI, per germline. The CDR3 is made up of 12 amino acids. The CDR3 protein is CAIHGDTLEAFF. In DNA form, the CDR3 reads TGTGCCATCCACGGGGACACCCTTGAAGCTTTCTTT.

V and J are TRBV4-1 and TRBJ2-1; the D is unclear. The CDR3 contains 13 residues. Trimming removed 0 bases from V and 9 bases from J, with 9 bases in between. Germline V gene data show CDR1 as MGHRA and CDR2 as YSYEKL. The CDR3 is CASSQDRLAEQFF. CDR3 sequence (DNA): TGCGCCAGCAGCCAAGATCGCTTGGCTGAGCAGTTCTTC.

This chain links TRBV15 with TRBJ1-1; tentatively, D is TRBD1 (5 bases). Trimming pared 3 bases from V and 4 bases from J, leaving 15 bases between. The germline V gene encodes CDR1 LNHNV and CDR2 YYDKDF (reference sequence). This CDR3 is built from 15 residues. The CDR3 spells CATSSSRWGGTEAFF. Here the CDR3 DNA reads TGTGCCACCAGCAGCAGCCGCTGGGGCGGCACTGAAGCTTTCTTT.

This clone showed up just once. DNA for the CDR3: TGCGCCAGCAGCTTGGACAGGGGTTCCACCGGGGAGCTGTTTTTT. Residues: CASSLDRGSTGELFF. V usage is TRBV5-1 and J usage is TRBJ2-2; 7 nucleotides align to TRBD1. Germline CDR1 is SGHRS and CDR2 is YFSETQ. Germline trimming cut 0 bases from V and 4 bases from J; bases unmatched to any gene: 3. The CDR3 is 15 amino acids.

The genes are TRBV29-1 and TRBJ1-1; no clear D. CDR3 length: 14 residues. CDR1 is SQVTM, CDR2 ANQGSEA, per germline. CDR3 residues: CSLGLHSSNTEAFF. The CDR3 DNA sequence: TGCAGTCTAGGCCTGCATAGTTCGAACACTGAAGCTTTCTTT. Supplemented by reference TRBV29-1 and TRBJ1-1, the full variable domain reads SAVISQKPSRDICQRGTSLTIQCQVDSQVTMMFWYRQQPGQSLTLIATANQGSEATYESGFVIDKFPISRPNLTFSTLTVSNMSPEDSSIYLCSLGLHSSNTEAFFGQGTRLTVV.

The genes are TRBV5-4 and TRBJ2-7; D unresolved. The CDR3 is made up of 13 amino acids. From germline, CDR1 is SGHNT and CDR2 YYREEE (reference sequence). V lost 0 bases and J 7 bases, leaving 11 bases between the germline ends. CDR3 in DNA: TGTGCCAGCAGCTTGGAGGTCGCTAGAGAGCAGTACTTC. Translation: CASSLEVAREQYF. The whole variable domain, filled in from reference TRBV5-4 and TRBJ2-7, reads ETGVTQSPTHLIKTRGQQVTLRCSSQSGHNTVSWYQQALGQGPQFIFQYYREEENGRGNFPPRFSGLQFPNYSSELNVNALELDDSALYLCASSLEVAREQYFGPGTRLTVT.